These T cell receptor beta chains were read from a single sample in a study of CD8 T cells in Susac syndrome. TCRdb re-derived calls from the immunoSEQ multiplex PCR reads in MiXCR, one entry per CDR3 protein. The sample lists 150,000 to 160,000 distinct CDR3 sequences, about 95% seen once, with roughly 0.16% in the top ten. Sequenced material: CD4+ T cells from PBMCs. Source of these receptors: a human donor with Susac syndrome. Both conserved end residues are part of each CDR3. The D gene is left open where the match is weak. Only part of the rows carry a size: once, few, many, or a class if the clone is expanded.

-,-,TRBV29-1,TRBJ1-6,CSVRTDYNSPLHF,TGCAGCGTCCGGACAGATTATAATTCACCCCTCCACTTT
-,once,TRBV25-1,TRBJ1-1,CASSEGPISYAFF,TGTGCCAGCAGCGAGGGGCCTATAAGTTACGCTTTCTTT
TRBD2,-,TRBV7-9,TRBJ2-1,CASSLVSGDSNEQFF,TGTGCCAGCAGCTTAGTTAGCGGGGACTCCAATGAGCAGTTCTTC
-,once,TRBV20-1,TRBJ2-7,CSAAPRAYEQYF,TGCAGTGCCGCTCCCAGGGCCTACGAGCAGTACTTC
TRBD1,once,TRBV6-4,TRBJ1-2,CASSDPGQGVYGYTF,TGTGCCAGCAGTGACCCGGGACAGGGGGTCTATGGCTACACCTTC
-,-,TRBV18,TRBJ1-1,CASSPGGSNTEAFF,TGTGCCAGCTCACCCGGCGGATCGAACACTGAAGCTTTCTTT
-,-,TRBV7-2,TRBJ2-7,CASSSPGTLAEQYF,TGTGCCAGCAGCTCCCCCGGGACCTTGGCGGAGCAGTACTTC
TRBD1,-,TRBV12-3/TRBV12-4,TRBJ2-6,CASSSNRGPTGANVLTF,TGTGCCAGCAGTTCGAACAGGGGGCCGACTGGGGCCAACGTCCTGACTTTC
TRBD1,-,TRBV5-4,TRBJ1-2,CASSTPRDSAGYGYTF,TGTGCCAGCAGCACACCGAGGGACAGCGCCGGCTATGGCTACACCTTC
-,-,TRBV9,TRBJ2-7,CASSSRLDEQYF,TGTGCCAGCAGCTCAAGATTGGATGAGCAGTACTTC
-,-,TRBV6-5,TRBJ2-5,CASREQGSKETQYF,TGTGCCAGCAGGGAACAGGGCTCCAAAGAGACCCAGTACTTC
-,-,TRBV7-2,TRBJ1-1,CASSLERGF,TGTGCCAGCAGCTTGGAAAGAGGGTTT
-,-,TRBV25-1,TRBJ1-2,CASSEYGTRAGYGYTF,TGTGCCAGCAGTGAATACGGAACGAGGGCTGGCTATGGCTACACCTTC
-,-,TRBV19,TRBJ2-1,CASSILAGPEQFF,TGTGCCAGTAGTATACTTGCCGGGCCTGAGCAGTTCTTC
-,once,TRBV9,TRBJ1-5,CASSARTGADQPQHF,TGTGCCAGCAGCGCCCGGACGGGGGCGGATCAGCCCCAGCATTTT
-,-,TRBV29-1,TRBJ2-5,CSVELLTRQRGETQYF,TGCAGCGTTGAACTCTTGACGAGACAGCGAGGGGAGACCCAGTACTTC
TRBD1,-,TRBV4-2,TRBJ1-5,CASSPETGHSNQPQHF,TGTGCCAGCAGCCCGGAGACAGGGCATAGCAATCAGCCCCAGCATTTT
-,-,TRBV25-1,TRBJ2-7,CASRATASYEQYF,TGTGCCAGCAGGGCGACAGCCTCCTACGAGCAGTACTTC
-,-,TRBV6-2/TRBV6-3,TRBJ2-3,CASSYSGLDHTDTQYF,TGTGCCAGCAGTTACTCCGGGCTCGATCACACAGATACGCAGTATTTT
-,-,TRBV19,TRBJ1-2,CASSEGFYGYTF,TGTGCCAGTAGTGAGGGCTTCTATGGCTACACCTTC
-,-,TRBV15,TRBJ1-2,CATSRDPVSFYGYTF,TGTGCCACCAGCAGAGATCCCGTCTCGTTCTATGGCTACACCTTC
TRBD2,-,TRBV5-4,TRBJ2-5,CASSLAGGMETQYF,TGTGCCAGCAGCTTGGCGGGGGGGATGGAGACCCAGTACTTC
-,-,TRBV20-1,TRBJ2-5,CSASAGLTQRETQYF,TGCAGTGCTAGCGCTGGCCTAACTCAACGGGAGACCCAGTACTTC
-,-,TRBV29-1,TRBJ1-1,CSVGNWNTEAFF,TGCAGCGTTGGGAACTGGAACACTGAAGCTTTCTTT
-,-,TRBV28,TRBJ1-1,CASSLVQTEAFF,TGTGCCAGCAGTTTAGTGCAGACTGAAGCTTTCTTT
TRBD1,-,TRBV20-1,TRBJ1-2,CSATGGPYGYTF,TGCAGTGCAACAGGGGGACCCTATGGCTACACCTTC
-,-,TRBV2,TRBJ2-7,CASSVKGKQYF,TGTGCCAGCAGTGTGAAGGGGAAGCAGTACTTC
TRBD2,once,TRBV6-1,TRBJ2-3,CASSSTTSPDTQYF,TGTGCCAGCAGTTCCACGACTAGCCCAGATACGCAGTATTTT
-,-,TRBV20-1,TRBJ1-6,CSARGGGTASSTLNSPLHF,TGCAGTGCTAGAGGAGGCGGGACGGCGAGTTCCACCCTTAATTCACCCCTCCACTTT
-,-,TRBV12-3/TRBV12-4,TRBJ2-5,CASSFLGTQYF,TGTGCCAGCAGTTTTCTCGGGACCCAGTACTTC
-,-,TRBV6-1,TRBJ1-3,CASSGQFGNTIYF,TGTGCCAGCAGTGGACAGTTTGGAAACACCATATATTTT
-,-,TRBV3-1,TRBJ1-2,CASSQTYRAPRNGYTF,TGTGCCAGCAGCCAAACCTACAGGGCCCCCAGAAATGGCTACACCTTC
TRBD2,-,TRBV7-3,TRBJ2-5,CASSSSGAVRETQYF,TGTGCCAGCAGCTCAAGCGGGGCTGTGCGGGAGACCCAGTACTTC
-,-,TRBV29-1,TRBJ2-2,CSVQEGGELFF,TGCAGCGTCCAAGAGGGCGGGGAGCTGTTTTTT
TRBD2,-,TRBV11-2,TRBJ2-7,CASSLLGLGVSEQYF,TGTGCCAGCAGCCTCCTAGGACTAGGTGTATCCGAGCAGTACTTC
-,once,TRBV6-5,TRBJ1-2,CASSYLRTGGSYGYTF,TGTGCCAGCAGTTACTTACGGACGGGAGGATCTTATGGCTACACCTTC
-,-,TRBV2,TRBJ2-1,CASSVRLGHNEQFF,TGTGCCAGCAGTGTACGGCTGGGACACAATGAGCAGTTCTTC
TRBD1,-,TRBV2,TRBJ1-2,CASSYTGQRYGYTF,TGTGCCAGCAGCTACACGGGACAGAGATATGGCTACACCTTC
-,-,TRBV5-1,TRBJ2-2,CASSWADKNTGELFF,TGCGCCAGCAGCTGGGCAGACAAGAACACCGGGGAGCTGTTTTTT
TRBD1,-,TRBV3-1,TRBJ1-1,CASRPGQGHTEAFF,TGTGCCAGCAGACCCGGACAGGGCCATACTGAAGCTTTCTTT
-,-,TRBV5-1,TRBJ1-6,CASSLGVGWDSPLHF,TGCGCCAGCAGCTTGGGTGTAGGCTGGGATTCACCCCTCCACTTT
TRBD2,-,TRBV29-1,TRBJ2-5,CSVEGATSGDQETQYF,TGCAGCGTTGAAGGGGCGACTAGCGGAGATCAAGAGACCCAGTACTTC
-,-,TRBV29-1,TRBJ2-5,CSVGQQETQYF,TGCAGCGTTGGGCAGCAAGAGACCCAGTACTTC
-,-,TRBV6-5,TRBJ2-3,CASSYSAGMADTQYF,TGTGCCAGCAGTTACTCCGCGGGGATGGCAGATACGCAGTATTTT
TRBD2,-,TRBV24-1,TRBJ2-3,CATSDSGGRDTQYF,TGTGCCACCAGTGACAGCGGGGGGAGAGATACGCAGTATTTT
-,-,TRBV6-6,TRBJ2-5,CASSYSRQEGEETQYF,TGTGCCAGCAGTTACTCGAGGCAGGAAGGTGAAGAGACCCAGTACTTC
-,-,TRBV9,TRBJ2-1,CASSVAEISYNEQFF,TGTGCCAGCAGCGTAGCTGAAATCTCCTACAATGAGCAGTTCTTC
-,-,TRBV14,TRBJ1-5,CASSPGGRLWPQHF,TGTGCCAGCAGCCCCGGCGGCCGCCTGTGGCCCCAGCATTTT
-,-,TRBV2,TRBJ2-7,CASKLMGANEQYF,TGTGCCAGCAAGTTAATGGGGGCCAACGAGCAGTACTTC
-,-,TRBV5-6,TRBJ2-5,CASSLAGRGQETQYF,TGTGCCAGCAGCTTGGCAGGACGCGGACAAGAGACCCAGTACTTC
-,-,TRBV11-2,TRBJ1-1,CASSFGENTEAFF,TGTGCCAGCAGCTTTGGAGAGAACACTGAAGCTTTCTTT
-,-,TRBV20-1,TRBJ1-2,CSAREEGQLYGYTF,TGCAGTGCTAGGGAAGAGGGGCAGCTTTATGGGTACACCTTC
-,-,TRBV29-1,TRBJ2-5,CSVAGRGEEETQYF,TGCAGCGTTGCCGGCAGGGGGGAAGAAGAGACCCAGTACTTC